This is a list of T cell receptor beta chains from one sample in a study of T cell repertoires in cytomegalovirus infection. TCRdb re-derived calls from the reads in MiXCR, one entry per CDR3 protein. The sample has around 490,000 distinct CDR3 sequences; about 30% are singletons. The sequenced sample consisted of PBMCs. The receptors stem from a human donor in good health (CMV status not recorded). Some clones in this sample may be carry-over from other donors' samples. Each CDR3 is given with its conserved first and last residue. The D gene is left open where the match is weak. Some rows mark clone size as missing; the rest say once, few, many or name a class of expanded clone.

j_call | clone_size | d_call | v_call | cdr3_aa | cdr3_nt
TRBJ2-3 | few | TRBD2 | TRBV28 | CASSFSDSGSRTDTQYF | TGTGCCAGCAGTTTTTCCGATAGCGGGAGTCGCACAGATACGCAGTATTTT
TRBJ2-7 | few | . | TRBV6-2/TRBV6-3 | CASNLGGTTYEQYF | TGTGCCAGCAACCTTGGGGGAACCACCTACGAGCAGTACTTC
TRBJ2-3 | . | TRBD2 | TRBV20-1 | CSASRGTSLDTQYF | TGCAGTGCTAGTCGGGGGACTAGCTTGGATACGCAGTATTTT
TRBJ1-1 | many | TRBD1 | TRBV7-2 | CASSTGTGIAFF | TGTGCCAGCAGCACCGGGACAGGGATCGCTTTCTTT
TRBJ2-2 | . | . | TRBV2 | CASSIGVTNTGELFF | TGTGCCAGCTCAATTGGCGTAACGAACACCGGGGAGCTGTTTTTT
TRBJ2-7 | . | . | TRBV6-6 | CASSTTGAPREYEQYF | TGTGCCAGCAGTACGACAGGCGCTCCCCGAGAGTACGAGCAGTACTTC
TRBJ1-2 | few | TRBD1 | TRBV7-2 | CASSRTGTGGGYTF | TGTGCCAGCAGCAGAACCGGGACAGGGGGCGGCTACACCTTC
TRBJ1-4 | few | . | TRBV5-4 | CASSLAGSPTNEKLFF | TGTGCCAGCAGCTTGGCGGGCAGCCCAACTAATGAAAAACTGTTTTTT
TRBJ2-7 | many | TRBD2 | TRBV7-2 | CASSFGPSGGSSYEQYF | TGTGCCAGCAGCTTTGGTCCTAGCGGGGGGAGCTCCTACGAGCAGTACTTC
TRBJ1-2 | . | . | TRBV4-1 | CASSQARGYGYTF | TGCGCCAGCAGCCAAGCGCGGGGGTATGGCTACACCTTC
TRBJ2-7 | few | TRBD1 | TRBV28 | CASGSLVTDRGGFYEQYF | TGTGCCAGCGGCAGTCTAGTGACCGACAGGGGCGGTTTCTACGAGCAGTACTTC
TRBJ2-7 | many | TRBD2 | TRBV6-1 | CASSESGPPGTSGRTRRYEQYF | TGTGCCAGCAGTGAGAGCGGACCCCCCGGGACTAGCGGGAGGACCCGACGCTACGAGCAGTACTTC
TRBJ1-5 | many | TRBD1 | TRBV7-8 | CASSLAVTDRANQPQHF | TGTGCCAGCAGCTTAGCAGTAACGGACAGGGCCAACCAGCCCCAGCATTTT
TRBJ2-1 | once | TRBD1 | TRBV7-3 | CASSRRQGSSYNEQFF | TGTGCCAGCAGCCGACGACAGGGGAGCTCCTACAATGAGCAGTTCTTC
TRBJ2-3 | few | TRBD2 | TRBV6-2/TRBV6-3 | CASRRAGGPDTQYF | TGTGCCAGCAGGAGAGCGGGAGGGCCAGATACGCAGTATTTT
TRBJ2-1 | few | . | TRBV6-1 | CASRVGADAYNEQFF | TGTGCCAGCAGGGTGGGGGCGGACGCCTACAATGAGCAGTTCTTC
TRBJ1-2 | many | . | TRBV5-4 | CASSLVQESYGYTF | TGTGCCAGCAGCTTGGTTCAAGAGTCCTATGGCTACACCTTC
TRBJ1-5 | few | . | TRBV15 | CATSREQGHGPQHF | TGTGCCACCAGCAGAGAGCAGGGCCATGGCCCCCAGCATTTT
TRBJ2-7 | . | . | TRBV28 | CASSDRDRRAQYF | TGTGCCAGCAGCGACCGGGACCGACGTGCGCAGTACTTC
TRBJ2-7 | few | . | TRBV6-1 | CASSEPGLAFNEQYF | TGTGCCAGCAGTGAACCCGGTCTAGCGTTCAACGAGCAGTACTTC
TRBJ2-1 | few | TRBD2 | TRBV20-1 | CSASLASGSDNEQFF | TGCAGTGCTAGTTTGGCTAGCGGGAGCGACAATGAGCAGTTCTTC
TRBJ2-5 | . | TRBD1 | TRBV29-1 | CSVANMGTGGETQYF | TGCAGCGTGGCAAATATGGGGACAGGGGGCGAGACCCAGTACTTC
TRBJ2-5 | . | . | TRBV7-6 | CASSAQAGRGSETQYF | TGTGCCAGCAGCGCCCAGGCAGGGAGGGGGTCGGAGACCCAGTACTTC
TRBJ1-1 | few | . | TRBV7-9 | CASSLARVGGVNTEAFF | TGTGCCAGCAGCTTAGCGCGAGTGGGTGGAGTGAACACTGAAGCTTTCTTT
TRBJ1-2 | . | . | TRBV7-8 | CASSLDRLTNYGYTF | TGTGCCAGCAGCTTGGACAGACTGACTAACTATGGCTACACCTTC
TRBJ2-1 | many | TRBD2 | TRBV7-6 | CASSLIRLAGGPSNEQFF | TGTGCCAGCAGCTTAATCCGTCTAGCGGGAGGGCCTAGTAATGAGCAGTTCTTC
TRBJ1-4 | . | . | TRBV12-3/TRBV12-4 | CASTQNLEKLFF | TGTGCCAGCACTCAGAATCTGGAAAAACTGTTTTTT
TRBJ2-1 | . | . | TRBV29-1 | CSVDGLRRGNEQFF | TGCAGCGTTGACGGGTTGAGGAGGGGGAATGAGCAGTTCTTC
TRBJ1-5 | . | . | TRBV6-5 | CASSYSGFNQPQHF | TGTGCCAGCAGTTACTCGGGCTTCAATCAGCCCCAGCATTTT
TRBJ2-2 | few | . | TRBV19 | CASRRGADTGELFF | TGTGCCAGCCGTAGGGGGGCCGACACCGGGGAGCTGTTTTTT
TRBJ2-3 | . | . | TRBV2 | CASSGGGWADTQYF | TGTGCCAGCAGTGGAGGCGGGTGGGCAGATACGCAGTATTTT
TRBJ2-1 | few | . | TRBV29-1 | CSVGRGIGNEQFF | TGCAGCGTGGGACGGGGTATTGGGAATGAGCAGTTCTTC
TRBJ2-1 | few | TRBD2 | TRBV6-1 | CASSEAGLADNEQFF | TGTGCCAGCAGTGAAGCGGGTCTAGCGGACAATGAGCAGTTCTTC
TRBJ2-2 | . | . | TRBV12-3/TRBV12-4 | CASRMAQTANTGELFF | TGTGCCAGCAGAATGGCCCAGACGGCGAACACCGGGGAGCTGTTTTTT
TRBJ2-1 | few | TRBD2 | TRBV7-6 | CASSLSASGIYNEQFF | TGTGCCAGCAGCTTATCCGCTAGCGGGATCTACAATGAGCAGTTCTTC
TRBJ2-7 | . | TRBD2 | TRBV12-3/TRBV12-4 | CASRPSGSYYEQYF | TGTGCCAGCAGACCTAGCGGGAGCTACTACGAGCAGTACTTC
TRBJ2-1 | . | TRBD2 | TRBV19 | CASGTPPGLAGRSSYNEQFF | TGTGCCAGTGGTACGCCACCCGGACTAGCGGGACGGAGCTCCTACAATGAGCAGTTCTTC
TRBJ2-5 | few | TRBD1 | TRBV7-9 | CASSRDRVIFSGETQYF | TGTGCCAGCAGTCGGGACAGGGTGATCTTTTCAGGAGAGACCCAGTACTTC
TRBJ1-4 | . | TRBD1 | TRBV5-4 | CASSFGQGGEKLFF | TGTGCCAGCAGCTTCGGACAGGGAGGTGAAAAACTGTTTTTT
TRBJ2-2 | . | . | TRBV7-6 | CVSSFPSGELFF | TGTGTCAGCAGCTTCCCGTCCGGGGAGCTGTTTTTT
TRBJ2-2 | . | . | TRBV6-1 | CASSALAGSTGELFF | TGTGCCAGCAGTGCGCTTGCAGGGTCCACCGGGGAGCTGTTTTTT
TRBJ2-3 | . | . | TRBV29-1 | CSAAPSITFGADTQYF | TGCAGCGCCGCCCCCTCGATCACGTTCGGTGCAGATACGCAGTATTTT
TRBJ2-6 | few | . | TRBV6-1 | CASSEATRGTGANVLTF | TGTGCCAGCAGTGAAGCTACCAGGGGAACTGGGGCCAACGTCCTGACTTTC
TRBJ1-4 | once | . | TRBV14 | CASSQWLPSSVGNEKLFF | TGTGCCAGCAGCCAATGGTTGCCCTCCTCGGTGGGTAATGAAAAACTGTTTTTT
TRBJ2-1 | many | TRBD2 | TRBV7-8 | CASSPRGDLAGGSRREQFF | TGTGCCAGCAGTCCTCGGGGGGATCTAGCGGGAGGTTCCCGCCGTGAGCAGTTCTTC
TRBJ2-3 | . | TRBD2 | TRBV2 | CASSAKSALILAGMNTDTQYF | TGTGCCAGCAGCGCCAAATCAGCCCTAATCCTAGCGGGGATGAACACAGATACGCAGTATTTT
TRBJ2-5 | few | . | TRBV18 | CASSPPTGGLQTQYF | TGTGCCAGCTCACCACCGACCGGTGGGCTTCAGACCCAGTACTTC
TRBJ1-5 | few | . | TRBV20-1 | CSSTLPGRNQPQHF | TGCAGTTCTACGTTGCCGGGGCGCAATCAGCCCCAGCATTTT
TRBJ2-2 | few | TRBD2 | TRBV6-5 | CASSRGLAGAVGELFF | TGTGCCAGCAGTCGCGGACTAGCGGGAGCGGTCGGGGAGCTGTTTTTT
TRBJ1-1 | few | . | TRBV15 | CATSSLDRPNTEAFF | TGTGCCACCAGCAGCTTGGACAGACCGAACACTGAAGCTTTCTTT
TRBJ1-1 | . | . | TRBV19 | CASVMGGPTVTEAFF | TGTGCCAGTGTCATGGGAGGACCGACCGTCACTGAAGCTTTCTTT
TRBJ2-3 | . | TRBD2 | TRBV7-2 | CASSFPISGTSTDTQYF | TGTGCCAGCAGCTTTCCGATTAGCGGGACTAGCACAGATACGCAGTATTTT
TRBJ1-4 | many | . | TRBV7-2 | CASSLGGTNEKLFF | TGTGCCAGCAGCTTAGGGGGAACTAATGAAAAACTGTTTTTT
TRBJ2-6 | once | . | TRBV19 | CASSINFPAGLTLSGANVLTF | TGTGCCAGTAGTATCAACTTCCCTGCAGGCCTTACCCTCTCTGGGGCCAACGTCCTGACTTTC
TRBJ2-3 | few | TRBD2 | TRBV4-1 | CASSQGGLGPTDTQYF | TGCGCCAGCAGCCAAGGCGGACTAGGTCCCACAGATACGCAGTATTTT
TRBJ2-3 | many | TRBD2 | TRBV7-2 | CASSNGLAGNSDTQYF | TGTGCCAGCAGCAACGGACTAGCGGGAAATTCAGATACGCAGTATTTT
TRBJ2-1 | few | TRBD2 | TRBV7-2 | CASSLELARGYNEQFF | TGTGCCAGCAGCCTGGAACTAGCGAGGGGCTACAATGAGCAGTTCTTC
TRBJ1-1 | few | TRBD1 | TRBV6-2/TRBV6-3 | CASSIQGWDTEAFF | TGTGCCAGCAGTATACAGGGGTGGGACACTGAAGCTTTCTTT
TRBJ1-2 | few | TRBD1 | TRBV5-1 | CASSPDGQALYGYTF | TGCGCCAGCAGCCCCGACGGACAGGCGCTTTATGGCTACACCTTC